Sequencing of this T cell receptor beta chain was carried out in a study of blood T cell repertoires in COVID-19. Study-level background: Acute and convalescent COVID-19 specimens originated in the United States, Italy and Spain. PBMCs, B-cell-depleted T cells, or T cells provided the cDNA or gDNA that made up the material.

Methods used by the authors: Amplification of reference gene primers provided the estimated nucleated cell counts. Assay: immunoSEQ multiplex PCR; the TCRdb copy retains only in-frame clones and omits some. The V and J calls and clone size were taken over from that table, and D and trimming were inferred from the DNA. The repertoire consists of 200,000 or so clones, with just under 85% occurring once and the leading ten covering 6.9%. The sequence came from a human donor with acute or convalescent COVID-19. The donor label of this sample is uncertain. The specimen sequenced was peripheral blood.

CDR3 in amino acids: CASSLSGQGKLYEQYF. CDR3 sequence (DNA): TGTGCCAGCAGTTTATCAGGACAGGGTAAACTCTACGAGCAGTACTTC. The chain combines TRBV27 with TRBJ2-7; 8 bases are a match to TRBD1. Trimming at V came to 0 bases and at J to 3 bases, leaving 7 bases not matched to a gene. This CDR3 region has 16 residues. The V gene's germline CDR1 is MNHEY and CDR2 SMNVEV (reference sequence).